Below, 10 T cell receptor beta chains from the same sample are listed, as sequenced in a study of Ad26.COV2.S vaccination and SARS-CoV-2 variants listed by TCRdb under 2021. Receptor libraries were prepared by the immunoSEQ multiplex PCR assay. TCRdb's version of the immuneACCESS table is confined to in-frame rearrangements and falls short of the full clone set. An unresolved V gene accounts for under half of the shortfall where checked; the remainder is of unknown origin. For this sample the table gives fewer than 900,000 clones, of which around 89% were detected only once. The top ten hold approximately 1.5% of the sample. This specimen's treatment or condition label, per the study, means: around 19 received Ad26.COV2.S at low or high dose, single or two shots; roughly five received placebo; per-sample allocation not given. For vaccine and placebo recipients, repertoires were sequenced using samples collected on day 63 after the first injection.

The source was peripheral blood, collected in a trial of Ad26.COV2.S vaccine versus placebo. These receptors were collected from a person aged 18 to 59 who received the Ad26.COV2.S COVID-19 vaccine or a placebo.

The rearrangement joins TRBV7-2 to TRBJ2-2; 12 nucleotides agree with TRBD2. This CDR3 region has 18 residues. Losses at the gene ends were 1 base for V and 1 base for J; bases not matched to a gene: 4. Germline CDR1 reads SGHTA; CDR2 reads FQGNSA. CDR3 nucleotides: TGTGCCAGCAGCTTAGTTGTGGGACTAGCGGGGAACACCGGGGAGCTGTTTTTT. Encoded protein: CASSLVVGLAGNTGELFF. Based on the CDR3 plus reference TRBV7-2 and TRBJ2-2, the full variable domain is GAGVSQSPSNKVTEKGKDVELRCDPISGHTALYWYRQSLGQGLEFLIYFQGNSAPDKSGLPSDRFSAERTGGSVSTLTIQRTQQEDSAVYLCASSLVVGLAGNTGELFFGEGSRLTVL.

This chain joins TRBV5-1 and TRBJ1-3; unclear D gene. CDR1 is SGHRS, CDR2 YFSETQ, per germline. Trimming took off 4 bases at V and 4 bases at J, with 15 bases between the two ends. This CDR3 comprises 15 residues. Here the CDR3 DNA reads TGCGCCAGCAGCCCGGGGTCGCCGTGGGGAAACACCATATATTTT. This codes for CASSPGSPWGNTIYF. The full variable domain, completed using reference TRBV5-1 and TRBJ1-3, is KAGVTQTPRYLIKTRGQQVTLSCSPISGHRSVSWYQQTPGQGLQFLFEYFSETQRNKGNFPGRFSGRQFSNSRSEMNVSTLELGDSALYLCASSPGSPWGNTIYFGEGSWLTVV.

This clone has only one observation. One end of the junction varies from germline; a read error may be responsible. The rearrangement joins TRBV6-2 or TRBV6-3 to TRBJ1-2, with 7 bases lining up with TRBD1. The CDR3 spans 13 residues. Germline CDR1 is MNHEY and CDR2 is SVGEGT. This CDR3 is CASSSDGTVGISF. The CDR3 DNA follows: TGTGCCAGCAGCTCGGATGGGACAGTTGGTATCTCCTTC.

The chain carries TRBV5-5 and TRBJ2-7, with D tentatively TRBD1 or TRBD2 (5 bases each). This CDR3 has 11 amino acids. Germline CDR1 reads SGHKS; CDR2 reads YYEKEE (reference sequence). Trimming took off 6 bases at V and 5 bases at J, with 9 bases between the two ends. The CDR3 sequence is CASIRGNEQYF. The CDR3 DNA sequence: TGTGCCAGCATACGGGGCAACGAGCAGTACTTC.

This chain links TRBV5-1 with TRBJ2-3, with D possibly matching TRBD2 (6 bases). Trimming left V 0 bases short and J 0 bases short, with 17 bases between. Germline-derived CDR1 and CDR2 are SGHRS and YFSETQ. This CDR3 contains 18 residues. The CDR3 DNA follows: TGCGCCAGCAGCTTGGCACTGGCTAGCGAGCCTAGCACAGATACGCAGTATTTT. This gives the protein CASSLALASEPSTDTQYF.

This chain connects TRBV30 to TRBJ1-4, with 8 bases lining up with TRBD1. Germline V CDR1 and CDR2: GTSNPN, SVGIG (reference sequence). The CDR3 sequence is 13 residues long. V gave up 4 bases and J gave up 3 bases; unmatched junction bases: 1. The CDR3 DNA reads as TGTGCCTGGACGACAGGGGCTAATGAAAAACTGTTTTTT. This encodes CAWTTGANEKLFF.

CDR3 protein: CASSPSGRAGTGELFF. CDR3 DNA sequence: TGTGCCAGCAGCCCAAGCGGGAGGGCGGGCACCGGGGAGCTGTTTTTT. The V gene is TRBV14, the J gene TRBJ2-2; TRBD2 matches at 10 bases. The V gene's germline CDR1 is SGHDN and CDR2 FVKESK. The ends lost 4 bases at V and 4 bases at J; junction bases unmatched: 6. The CDR3 length is 16 residues.

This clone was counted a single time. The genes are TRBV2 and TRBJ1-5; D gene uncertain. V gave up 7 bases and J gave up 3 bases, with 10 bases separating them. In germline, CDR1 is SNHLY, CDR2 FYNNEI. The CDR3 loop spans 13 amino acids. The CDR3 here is CASNQILNQPQHF. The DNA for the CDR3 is TGTGCCAGCAACCAAATACTCAATCAGCCCCAGCATTTT.

The CDR3 DNA sequence: TGTGCCAGCAGCCCCCCGGGGCGGGAGGCGCCCTACGAGCAGTACTTC. Its translation is CASSPPGREAPYEQYF. This chain links TRBV9 with TRBJ2-7, with TRBD2 identical over 8 bases. The CDR3 length is 16 residues. CDR1 and CDR2 (germline): SGDLS, YYNGEE. V shed 4 bases, J shed 2 bases, and the junction held 11 bases outside the gene matches.

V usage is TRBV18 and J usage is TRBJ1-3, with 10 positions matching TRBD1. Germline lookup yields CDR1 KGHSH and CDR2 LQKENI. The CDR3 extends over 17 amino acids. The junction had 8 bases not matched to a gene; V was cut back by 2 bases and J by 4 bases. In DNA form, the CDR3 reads TGTGCCAGCTCACCAGCCTCGACAGGGGGCTCCGGAAACACCATATATTTT. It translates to CASSPASTGGSGNTIYF.